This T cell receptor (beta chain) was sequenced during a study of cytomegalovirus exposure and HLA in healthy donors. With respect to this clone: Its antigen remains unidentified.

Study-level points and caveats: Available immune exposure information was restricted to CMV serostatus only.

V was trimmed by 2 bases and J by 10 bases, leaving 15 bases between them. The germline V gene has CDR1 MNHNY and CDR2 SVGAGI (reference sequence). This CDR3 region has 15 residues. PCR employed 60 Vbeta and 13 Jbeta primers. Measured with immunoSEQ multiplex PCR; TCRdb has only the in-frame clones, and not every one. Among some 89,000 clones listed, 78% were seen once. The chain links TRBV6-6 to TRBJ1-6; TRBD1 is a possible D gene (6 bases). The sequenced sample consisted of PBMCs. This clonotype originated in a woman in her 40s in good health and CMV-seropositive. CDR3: CASSYRVRGYSPLHF. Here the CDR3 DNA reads TGTGCCAGCAGTTACCGGGTCAGGGGATACTCACCCCTCCACTTT.